These 14 T cell receptor beta chains came from one sample sequenced in a study of shared clonotypes between healthy human individuals. Libraries were prepared by immunoSEQ multiplex PCR; TCRdb keeps only in-frame clonotypes and omits some of them. The repertoire consists of about 480,000 clones, with roughly 78% occurring once and the leading ten covering around 13%. Sample: PBMCs. The source is a woman in her thirties or forties in good health. Some clones in this sample may be carry-over from other donors' samples.

The rearrangement uses TRBV28 and TRBJ1-4; 7 bases are shared with TRBD1. This CDR3 spans 16 amino acids. V trimming: 6 bases; J trimming: 5 bases; junction bases outside the gene matches: 12. Germline values: CDR1 MDHEN, CDR2 SYDVKM. For the CDR3, the DNA is TGTGCCAGCAGACGAAACCGGGACAGTCGAAATGAAAAACTGTTTTTT. Its translation: CASRRNRDSRNEKLFF.

This chain uses TRBV7-9 with TRBJ1-2; possibly TRBD1 for D (6 bases). The V end was cut by 5 bases, the J end by 4 bases, with 17 bases between. Per the germline V gene, CDR1 is SEHNR and CDR2 is FQNEAQ (reference sequence). The CDR3 sequence is 15 residues long. The CDR3 is CASSPRDITLYGYTF. CDR3 sequence (DNA): TGTGCCAGCAGCCCCCGGGACATAACCCTCTATGGCTACACCTTC.

V gene TRBV2 combines with J gene TRBJ2-5; D is undetermined. CDR1 SNHLY and CDR2 FYNNEI come from the germline V gene. V lost 5 bases and J 0 bases, leaving 4 bases between the germline ends. This CDR3 region has 12 residues. Here the CDR3 reads CASSQYQETQYF. CDR3 DNA sequence: TGTGCCAGCAGTCAGTACCAAGAGACCCAGTACTTC.

This clone was detected once. The J gene is TRBJ1-4, the V gene TRBV9; D is possibly TRBD1 (5 bases). Trimming left V 2 bases short and J 6 bases short, with 8 bases between. Germline CDR1 and CDR2: SGDLS and YYNGEE. The CDR3 is 13 residues long. The CDR3, as DNA: TGTGCCAGCAGCGTCTTGGGGGATGAAAAACTGTTTTTT. This translates into CASSVLGDEKLFF.

V gene TRBV7-2 combines with J gene TRBJ2-7, with 8 bases aligning to TRBD2. V dropped 6 bases and J dropped 0; count of bases not matched to a gene: 7. The germline CDR1 and CDR2 sequences are SGHTA and FQGNSA. This CDR3 region has 15 residues. CDR3 DNA: TGTGCCAGCAGTTTAACTAGCGGACTCTCCTACGAGCAGTACTTC. Protein sequence: CASSLTSGLSYEQYF. Based on the CDR3 plus reference TRBV7-2 and TRBJ2-7, the full variable domain is GAGVSQSPSNKVTEKGKDVELRCDPISGHTALYWYRQSLGQGLEFLIYFQGNSAPDKSGLPSDRFSAERTGGSVSTLTIQRTQQEDSAVYLCASSLTSGLSYEQYFGPGTRLTVT.

The V call is TRBV30, the J call TRBJ2-4; 11 bases align to TRBD2. The CDR3 totals 13 residues. The J segment lost 7 bases and the V segment lost 2 bases, leaving 1 base of the junction unmatched. The V gene's germline CDR1 is GTSNPN and CDR2 SVGIG (reference sequence). The CDR3 bases are TGTGCCTGGAGTATAGCGGGAGGGAACATTCAGTACTTC. Translating it yields CAWSIAGGNIQYF.

This clone is deemed medium-sized. CDR3 nucleotide sequence: TGTGCCAGCAGCCCATCCGGGGCCGAGTCCTATGGCTACACCTTC. Translating it yields CASSPSGAESYGYTF. The chain is built from TRBV4-2 and TRBJ1-2; perhaps TRBD1 as D (5 bases). Germline V gives CDR1 LGHNA, CDR2 YNFKEQ. CDR3 length: 15 residues. Trimming shortened V by 4 bases and J by 4 bases, and 16 bases separated the two germline ends.

This chain joins TRBV6-4 and TRBJ2-1; D unresolved. The CDR3 runs 15 residues. Deletions cut 6 bases from V and 5 bases from J, with 17 bases between. The germline V gene has CDR1 MRHNA and CDR2 SNTAGT. The CDR3 region is CASSQDSGINNEQFF. The CDR3 coding sequence is TGTGCCAGCAGCCAGGATTCAGGTATTAACAATGAGCAGTTCTTC.

The chain couples TRBV19 to TRBJ2-4, with D uncertain. V was pared by 6 bases and J by 0 bases, with 9 bases between. Per germline, CDR1 LNHDA and CDR2 SQIVND (reference sequence). The CDR3 runs 14 residues. The DNA of the CDR3 is TGTGCCAGTAGAAATCCTCTAGCCAAAAACATTCAGTACTTC. This encodes CASRNPLAKNIQYF.

V and J are TRBV19 and TRBJ2-3; 7 nucleotides align to TRBD2. The J segment lost 6 bases and the V segment lost 4 bases, leaving 10 bases of the junction unmatched. In germline, CDR1 is LNHDA, CDR2 SQIVND (reference sequence). The CDR3 runs to 15 residues. CDR3 loop: CASSSGRGASDTQYF. The CDR3 region has the DNA TGTGCCAGTAGTAGCGGGAGAGGAGCCTCCGATACGCAGTATTTT.

This rearrangement joins TRBV5-4 to TRBJ2-3; D is uncertain. Germline V gives CDR1 SGHNT, CDR2 YYREEE (reference sequence). The V and J ends lost 4 bases and 6 bases respectively, with 9 bases between them. The CDR3 extends over 12 amino acids. The CDR3 DNA is TGTGCCAGCAGCCCGGCCCCGGATACGCAGTATTTT. Protein: CASSPAPDTQYF. Full variable domain (outside the CDR3, taken from reference TRBV5-4 and TRBJ2-3): ETGVTQSPTHLIKTRGQQVTLRCSSQSGHNTVSWYQQALGQGPQFIFQYYREEENGRGNFPPRFSGLQFPNYSSELNVNALELDDSALYLCASSPAPDTQYFGPGTRLTVL.

The chain links TRBV9 to TRBJ2-2; D perhaps matches TRBD2 (6 bases). This CDR3 is 15 amino acids long. Germline V CDR1 and CDR2: SGDLS, YYNGEE. V was pared by 2 bases and J by 6 bases, with 14 bases between. The CDR3 region is CASSVGGLRAGELFF. CDR3 coding DNA: TGTGCCAGCAGCGTGGGGGGTCTGAGAGCCGGGGAGCTGTTTTTT.

The chain employs TRBV19 and TRBJ2-7; D possibly corresponds to TRBD1 (6 bases). V was shortened by 7 bases and J by 0 bases, with 13 bases between the two germline ends. The germline gives CDR1 LNHDA, CDR2 SQIVND (reference sequence). The CDR3 extends over 14 amino acids. The CDR3 loop reads CASNSGAASYEQYF. The CDR3 nucleotides read TGTGCCAGTAATTCAGGGGCAGCCTCCTACGAGCAGTACTTC.

The gene calls are TRBV30 and TRBJ2-1; D is unclear. The CDR3 length is 12 residues. V lost 6 bases and J lost 2, with 8 bases in between. Germline CDR1 GTSNPN, CDR2 SVGIG (reference sequence). The CDR3 reads CACMGPYNEQFF. The CDR3 region has the DNA TGTGCCTGTATGGGCCCCTACAATGAGCAGTTCTTC.